Presented here are 17 T cell receptor beta chains from one specimen sequenced in a study of CD4 T cells in relation to SARS-CoV-2 and coronaviruses (dated by TCRdb to the early 2020s). Their target antigens are unknown. Libraries came from the immunoSEQ multiplex PCR assay. TCRdb's version of the immuneACCESS table is confined to in-frame rearrangements and falls short of the full clone set. An unresolved V gene accounts for under half of the shortfall where checked; the remainder is of unknown origin. The sample profile shows some 45,000 clones; roughly 82% of them were found once. Under 1.5% of the sample goes to the ten largest clones. Sequenced input: naive CD4+ T cells from PBMCs, cultured in vitro. The cell subset or site label for this specimen denotes: naive CD4+ T cells isolated by negative enrichment. The receptors here all came from an adult with COVID-19.

This clone was seen only a few times. V gene TRBV24-1 combines with J gene TRBJ2-1, with unresolved D. V shed 3 bases and J shed 7 bases, with 12 bases lying between them. CDR1 and CDR2 from the germline V gene are KGHDR and SFDVKD. The CDR3 contains 14 residues. In nucleotides, the CDR3 is TGTGCCACCAGTGATCCCACCGGAAGGAATGAGCAGTTCTTC. Protein: CATSDPTGRNEQFF.

This sequence joins TRBV14 and TRBJ2-3; 7 nucleotides line up with TRBD2. Germline CDR1 is SGHDN and CDR2 is FVKESK. After removal of 3 bases from V and 2 bases from J, the junction contained 5 bases not matched to a gene. The CDR3 spans 15 residues. The CDR3 loop reads CASSQYTSDTDTQYF. In DNA form, the CDR3 reads TGTGCCAGCAGCCAGTATACTAGCGACACAGATACGCAGTATTTT.

This rearrangement joins TRBV24-1 to TRBJ1-5, with D hard to call. Between the trimmed V and J ends, which lost 4 bases and 3 bases, there was a span of 6 bases. This CDR3 contains 13 residues. Per germline, CDR1 KGHDR and CDR2 SFDVKD. CDR3 nucleotide sequence: TGTGCCACCAGTGAGGTGAACAATCAGCCCCAGCATTTT. This translates into CATSEVNNQPQHF.

This chain joins TRBV7-8 and TRBJ2-7; 12 bases align to TRBD2. Germline values: CDR1 SGHVS, CDR2 FQNEAQ. The CDR3 spans 17 residues. V lost 2 bases, J lost 5 bases, and 10 bases stayed unmatched. In nucleotides, the CDR3 is TGTGCCAGCAGCTTATATCAGACTAGCGGGAGACTTAACGAGCAGTACTTC. This encodes CASSLYQTSGRLNEQYF.

V is TRBV2 and J is TRBJ2-1; 12 bases align to TRBD2. Germline V gene sequence: CDR1 SNHLY, CDR2 FYNNEI. V gave up 8 bases and J gave up 8 bases; unmatched junction bases: 7. This CDR3 has 14 amino acids. CDR3 in DNA: TGTGCCAGCTCCGGACTAGCGGGAATGGATGAGCAGTTCTTC. Translation: CASSGLAGMDEQFF.

V gene TRBV25-1 combines with J gene TRBJ2-5; 10 bases align to TRBD2. The CDR3 covers 15 residues. J was trimmed by 4 bases and V by 3 bases; bases with no gene match: 5. The germline CDR1 and CDR2 sequences are MGHDK and SYGVNS. CDR3: CASSDLSGRGETQYF. The CDR3 nucleotides read TGTGCCAGCAGTGATCTGAGCGGGAGGGGAGAGACCCAGTACTTC.

The gene calls are TRBV15 and TRBJ2-3; 7 bases fit TRBD2. Per the germline V gene, CDR1 is LNHNV and CDR2 is YYDKDF (reference sequence). V was pared by 9 bases and J by 0 bases, with 3 bases of the junction left unmatched. CDR3 length equals 13 residues. CDR3 loop: CATSSGSTDTQYF. Here the CDR3 DNA reads TGTGCCACGTCTAGCGGCAGCACAGATACGCAGTATTTT.

The rearrangement uses TRBV28 and TRBJ1-5; maybe TRBD1 (5 bases). The CDR3 is 12 amino acids. Trimming removed 10 bases at V and 0 bases at J, with 7 bases between. Germline CDR1 is MDHEN and CDR2 is SYDVKM. This CDR3 reads CATRVSNQPQHF. CDR3 coding DNA: TGTGCCACCAGGGTTAGCAATCAGCCCCAGCATTTT.

V and J are TRBV10-1 and TRBJ2-7; TRBD2 is a possible D gene (5 bases). V was clipped by 5 bases and J by 5 bases, with 16 bases between them. The CDR3 consists of 14 residues. Germline CDR1 WNHNN, CDR2 SYGVQD (reference sequence). CDR3 in amino acids: CASSTLGLGNEQYF. CDR3 nucleotides: TGCGCCAGCAGTACCCTCGGACTCGGGAACGAGCAGTACTTC.

This clone was seen only once. The chain has TRBV5-6 and TRBJ2-6; D gene uncertain. The CDR3 is 18 residues long. Trimming took off 4 bases at V and 0 bases at J, with 17 bases between the two ends. Germline CDR1 and CDR2: SGHDT and YYEEEE. As DNA, the CDR3 is TGTGCCAGCAGCCCTAAACAGATACTGAACTCTGGGGCCAACGTCCTGACTTTC. It specifies CASSPKQILNSGANVLTF. The whole variable domain, filled in from reference TRBV5-6 and TRBJ2-6, reads DAGVTQSPTHLIKTRGQQVTLRCSPKSGHDTVSWYQQALGQGPQFIFQYYEEEERQRGNFPDRFSGHQFPNYSSELNVNALLLGDSALYLCASSPKQILNSGANVLTFGAGSRLTVL.

The CDR3 is CATSDDRFPYEQYF. CDR3 bases: TGTGCCACCAGTGATGACAGGTTCCCCTACGAGCAGTACTTC. The genes are TRBV24-1 and TRBJ2-7; D is perhaps TRBD1 (6 bases). Germline CDR1 KGHDR, CDR2 SFDVKD. Trimming took off 3 bases at V and 2 bases at J, with 10 bases between the two ends. The CDR3 has 14 residues.

In this sample, this clone turned up a few times. The chain joins TRBV24-1 to TRBJ2-1; D gene ambiguous. This CDR3 is built from 15 residues. Trimming left V 2 bases short and J 0 bases short, with 7 bases between. Germline lookup yields CDR1 KGHDR and CDR2 SFDVKD. DNA for the CDR3: TGTGCCACCAGTGATTCTATGAGCTCCTACAATGAGCAGTTCTTC. Translating it yields CATSDSMSSYNEQFF.

CDR3 bases: TGTGCCAGCAAAAAAGGGGACTGGCACTCCTACGAGCAGTACTTC. It is translated as CASKKGDWHSYEQYF. The rearrangement uses TRBV3-1 (or the pseudogene TRBV3-2) and TRBJ2-7; maybe TRBD2 (6 bases). Trimming took off 7 bases at V and 0 bases at J, with 16 bases between the two ends. CDR1 and CDR2 from the germline V gene are LGHDT and YNNKEL (reference sequence). CDR3 length: 15 residues.

The chain uses TRBV6-6 and TRBJ2-3, with D possibly being TRBD1 (5 bases). The CDR3 runs 16 residues. V was trimmed by 7 bases and J by 1 base, leaving 18 bases between them. Germline V gene data show CDR1 as MNHNY and CDR2 as SVGAGI (reference sequence). This chain's CDR3 is CASTGGGASGTDTQYF. As DNA, the CDR3 is TGTGCCAGCACCGGCGGTGGGGCTTCGGGCACAGATACGCAGTATTTT.

This rearrangement joins TRBV28 to TRBJ1-6, with 7 bases matching TRBD1. Per germline, CDR1 MDHEN and CDR2 SYDVKM. V lost 6 bases to trimming and J lost 7 bases; unmatched junction nucleotides: 15. The CDR3 sequence is 17 residues long. As DNA, the CDR3 is TGTGCCAGCAGCCCGGGGTCGTGGCAGGGGGAGAATTCACCCCTCCACTTT. Protein product: CASSPGSWQGENSPLHF.

This clone came up once. The V gene is TRBV5-1, the J gene TRBJ2-3; TRBD2 aligns across 10 bases. The CDR3 is 14 residues long. With V trimmed by 9 bases and J by 4 bases, 8 bases remained unmatched. Germline V gene data show CDR1 as SGHRS and CDR2 as YFSETQ. The CDR3 DNA sequence: TGCGCCACCCAAGCGGGAGGGCCCGCAGATACGCAGTATTTT. Its translation is CATQAGGPADTQYF.

The rearrangement joins TRBV7-9 to TRBJ1-2; unclear D gene. The CDR3 sequence is 15 residues long. V was pared by 0 bases and J by 1 base, with 9 bases between. The germline CDR1 and CDR2 sequences are SEHNR and FQNEAQ (reference sequence). The CDR3 nucleotides read TGTGCCAGCAGCTTAGCAGCCGTCAGTAACTATGGCTACACCTTC. Translated, it gives CASSLAAVSNYGYTF.